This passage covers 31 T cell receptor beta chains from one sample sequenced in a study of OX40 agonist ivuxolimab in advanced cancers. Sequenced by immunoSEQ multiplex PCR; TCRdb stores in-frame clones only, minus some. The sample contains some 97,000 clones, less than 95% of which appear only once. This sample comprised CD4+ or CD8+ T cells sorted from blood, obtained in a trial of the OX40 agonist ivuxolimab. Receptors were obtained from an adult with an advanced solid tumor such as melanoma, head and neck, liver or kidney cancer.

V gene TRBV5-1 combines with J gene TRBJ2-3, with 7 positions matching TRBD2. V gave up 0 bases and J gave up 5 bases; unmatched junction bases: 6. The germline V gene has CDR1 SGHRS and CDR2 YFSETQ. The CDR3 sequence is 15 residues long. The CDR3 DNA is TGCGCCAGCAGCTTGGGGGCGGGAGTCGGAGATACGCAGTATTTT. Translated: CASSLGAGVGDTQYF.

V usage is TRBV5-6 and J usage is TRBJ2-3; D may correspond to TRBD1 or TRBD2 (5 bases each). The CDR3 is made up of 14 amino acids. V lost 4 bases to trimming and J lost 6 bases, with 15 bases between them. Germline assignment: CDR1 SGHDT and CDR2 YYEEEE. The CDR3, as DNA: TGTGCCAGCAGCCTGGGACGATTATCCGATACGCAGTATTTT. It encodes CASSLGRLSDTQYF.

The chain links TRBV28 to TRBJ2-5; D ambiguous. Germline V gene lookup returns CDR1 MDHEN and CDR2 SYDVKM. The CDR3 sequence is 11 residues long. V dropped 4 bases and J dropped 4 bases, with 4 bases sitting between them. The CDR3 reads CASSSGETQYF. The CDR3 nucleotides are TGTGCCAGCAGTTCTGGAGAGACCCAGTACTTC.

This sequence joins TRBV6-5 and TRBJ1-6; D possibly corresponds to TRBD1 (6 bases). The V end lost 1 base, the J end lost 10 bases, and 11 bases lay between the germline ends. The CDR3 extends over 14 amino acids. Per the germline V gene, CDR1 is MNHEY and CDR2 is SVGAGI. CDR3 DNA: TGTGCCAGCAGTTACTTGGCAGGGGACTCACCCCTCCACTTT. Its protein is CASSYLAGDSPLHF.

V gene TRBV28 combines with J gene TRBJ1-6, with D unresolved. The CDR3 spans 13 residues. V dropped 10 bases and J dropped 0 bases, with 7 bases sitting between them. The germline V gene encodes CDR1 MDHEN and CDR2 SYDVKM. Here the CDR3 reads CATDSSYNSPLHF. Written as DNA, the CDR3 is TGTGCCACCGATAGCTCCTATAATTCACCCCTCCACTTT.

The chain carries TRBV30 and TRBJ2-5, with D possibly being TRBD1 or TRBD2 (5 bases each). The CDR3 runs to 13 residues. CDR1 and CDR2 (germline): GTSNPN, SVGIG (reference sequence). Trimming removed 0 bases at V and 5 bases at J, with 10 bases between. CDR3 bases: TGTGCCTGGAGTGTAGCCGGGACGGAGACCCAGTACTTC. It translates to CAWSVAGTETQYF.

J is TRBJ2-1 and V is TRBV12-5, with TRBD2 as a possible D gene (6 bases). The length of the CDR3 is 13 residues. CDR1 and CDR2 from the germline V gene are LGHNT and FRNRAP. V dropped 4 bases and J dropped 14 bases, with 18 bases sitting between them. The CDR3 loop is CASGSSLGGEEFF. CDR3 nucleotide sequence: TGTGCTAGTGGTTCGTCGTTGGGGGGAGAAGAGTTCTTC.

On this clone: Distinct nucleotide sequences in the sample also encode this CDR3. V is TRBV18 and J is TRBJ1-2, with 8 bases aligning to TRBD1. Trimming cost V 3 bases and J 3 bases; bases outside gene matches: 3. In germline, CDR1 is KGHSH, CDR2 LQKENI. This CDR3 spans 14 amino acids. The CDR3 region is CASSPTGQDYGYTF. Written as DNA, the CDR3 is TGTGCCAGCTCACCGACGGGACAGGACTATGGCTACACCTTC.

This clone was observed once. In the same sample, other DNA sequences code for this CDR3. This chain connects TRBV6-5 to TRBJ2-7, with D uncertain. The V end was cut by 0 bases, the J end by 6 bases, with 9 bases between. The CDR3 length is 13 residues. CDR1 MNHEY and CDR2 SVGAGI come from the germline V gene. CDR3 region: CASSYSTLGEQYF. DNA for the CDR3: TGTGCCAGCAGTTACTCGACCCTCGGCGAGCAGTACTTC.

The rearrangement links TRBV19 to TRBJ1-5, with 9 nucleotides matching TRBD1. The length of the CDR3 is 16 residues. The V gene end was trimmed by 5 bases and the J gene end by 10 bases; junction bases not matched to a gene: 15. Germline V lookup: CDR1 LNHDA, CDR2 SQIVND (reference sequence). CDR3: CASSAPDRGAFRPQHF. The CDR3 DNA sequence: TGTGCCAGTAGTGCGCCGGACAGGGGAGCCTTTCGACCCCAGCATTTT.

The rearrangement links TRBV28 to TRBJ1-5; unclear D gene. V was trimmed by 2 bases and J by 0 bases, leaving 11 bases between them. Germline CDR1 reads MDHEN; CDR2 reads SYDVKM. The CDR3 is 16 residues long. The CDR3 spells CASSLIISYSNQPQHF. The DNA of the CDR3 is TGTGCCAGCAGTTTAATAATCTCGTATAGCAATCAGCCCCAGCATTTT.

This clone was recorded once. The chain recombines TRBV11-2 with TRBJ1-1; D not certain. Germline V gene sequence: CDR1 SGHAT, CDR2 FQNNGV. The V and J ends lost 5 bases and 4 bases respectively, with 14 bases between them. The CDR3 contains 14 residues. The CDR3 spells CASSHTPWGTEAFF. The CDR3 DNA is TGTGCCAGCAGCCACACCCCGTGGGGCACTGAAGCTTTCTTT.

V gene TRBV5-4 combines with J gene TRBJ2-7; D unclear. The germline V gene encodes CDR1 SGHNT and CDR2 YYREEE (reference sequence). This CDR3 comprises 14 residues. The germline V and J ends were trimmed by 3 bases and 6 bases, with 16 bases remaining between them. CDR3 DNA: TGTGCCAGCAGCTACCCGGGTTTTCTGGGCGAGCAGTACTTC. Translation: CASSYPGFLGEQYF. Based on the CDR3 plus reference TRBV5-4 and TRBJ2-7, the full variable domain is ETGVTQSPTHLIKTRGQQVTLRCSSQSGHNTVSWYQQALGQGPQFIFQYYREEENGRGNFPPRFSGLQFPNYSSELNVNALELDDSALYLCASSYPGFLGEQYFGPGTRLTVT.

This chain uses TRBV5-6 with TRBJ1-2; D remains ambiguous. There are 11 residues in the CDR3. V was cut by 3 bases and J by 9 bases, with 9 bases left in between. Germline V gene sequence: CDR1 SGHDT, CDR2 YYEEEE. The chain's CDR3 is CASSSVFSYTF. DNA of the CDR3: TGTGCCAGCAGCTCCGTATTTAGCTACACCTTC.

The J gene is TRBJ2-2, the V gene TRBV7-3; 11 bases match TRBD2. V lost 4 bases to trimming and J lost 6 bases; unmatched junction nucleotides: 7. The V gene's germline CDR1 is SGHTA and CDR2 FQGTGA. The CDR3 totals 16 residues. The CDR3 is CASSSDSSGRAGELFF. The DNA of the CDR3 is TGTGCCAGCAGCTCCGACAGTAGCGGGAGGGCCGGGGAGCTGTTTTTT.

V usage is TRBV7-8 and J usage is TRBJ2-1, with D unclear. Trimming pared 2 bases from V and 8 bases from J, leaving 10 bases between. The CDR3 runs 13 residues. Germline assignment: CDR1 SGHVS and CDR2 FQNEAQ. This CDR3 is CASSLNRRDEQFF. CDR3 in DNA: TGTGCCAGCAGCTTAAACCGTCGAGATGAGCAGTTCTTC. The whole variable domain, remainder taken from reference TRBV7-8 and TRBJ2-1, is GAGVSQSPRYKVAKRGQDVALRCDPISGHVSLFWYQQALGQGPEFLTYFQNEAQLDKSGLPSDRFFAERPEGSVSTLKIQRTQQEDSAVYLCASSLNRRDEQFFGPGTRLTVL.

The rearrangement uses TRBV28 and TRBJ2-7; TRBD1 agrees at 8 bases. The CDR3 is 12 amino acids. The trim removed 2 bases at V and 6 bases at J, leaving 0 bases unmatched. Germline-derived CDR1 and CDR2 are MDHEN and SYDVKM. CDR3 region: CASSLGQGEQYF. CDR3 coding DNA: TGTGCCAGCAGTTTAGGACAGGGCGAGCAGTACTTC.

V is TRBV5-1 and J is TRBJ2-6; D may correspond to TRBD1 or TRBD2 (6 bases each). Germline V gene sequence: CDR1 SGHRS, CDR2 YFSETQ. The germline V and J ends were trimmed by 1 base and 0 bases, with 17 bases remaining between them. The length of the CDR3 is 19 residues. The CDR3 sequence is CASSLIVGGPSSGANVLTF. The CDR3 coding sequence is TGCGCCAGCAGCTTGATTGTGGGGGGCCCTAGCTCTGGGGCCAACGTCCTGACTTTC.

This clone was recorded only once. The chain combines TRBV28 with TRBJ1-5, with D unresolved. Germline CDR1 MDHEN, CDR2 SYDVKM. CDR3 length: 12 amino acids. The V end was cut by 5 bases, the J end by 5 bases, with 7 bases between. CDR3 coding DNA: TGTGCCAGCAGTCTGACCCATCAGCCCCAGCATTTT. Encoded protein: CASSLTHQPQHF.

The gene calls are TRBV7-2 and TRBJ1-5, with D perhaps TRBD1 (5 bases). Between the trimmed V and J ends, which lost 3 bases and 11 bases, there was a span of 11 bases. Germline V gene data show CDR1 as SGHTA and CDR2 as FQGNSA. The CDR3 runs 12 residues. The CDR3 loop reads CASSFVQGTQHF. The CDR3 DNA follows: TGTGCCAGCAGCTTCGTGCAGGGTACCCAGCATTTT.

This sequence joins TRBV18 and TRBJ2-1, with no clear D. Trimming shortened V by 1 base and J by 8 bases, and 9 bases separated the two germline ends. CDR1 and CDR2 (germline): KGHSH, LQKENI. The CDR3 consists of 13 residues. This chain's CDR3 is CASSPQVGDEQFF. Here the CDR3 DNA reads TGTGCCAGCTCACCACAGGTAGGCGATGAGCAGTTCTTC.

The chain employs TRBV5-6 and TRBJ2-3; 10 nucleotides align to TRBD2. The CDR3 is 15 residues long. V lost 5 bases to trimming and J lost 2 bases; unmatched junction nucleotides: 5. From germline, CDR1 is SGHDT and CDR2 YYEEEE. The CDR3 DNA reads TGTGCCAGCAGTTTTAGCGGGAGGCTCACAGATACGCAGTATTTT. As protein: CASSFSGRLTDTQYF.

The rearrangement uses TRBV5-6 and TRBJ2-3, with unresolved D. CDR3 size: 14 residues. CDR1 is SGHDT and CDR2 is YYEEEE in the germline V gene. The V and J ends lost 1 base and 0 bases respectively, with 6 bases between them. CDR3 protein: CASSLYRSTDTQYF. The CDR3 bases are TGTGCCAGCAGCTTGTATCGTAGCACAGATACGCAGTATTTT.

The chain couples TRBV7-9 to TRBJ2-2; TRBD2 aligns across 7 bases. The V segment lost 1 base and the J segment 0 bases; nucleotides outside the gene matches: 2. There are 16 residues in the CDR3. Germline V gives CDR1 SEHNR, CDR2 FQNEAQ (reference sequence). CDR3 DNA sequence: TGTGCCAGCAGCTTAGGCGGGAGCGCGAACACCGGGGAGCTGTTTTTT. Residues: CASSLGGSANTGELFF.

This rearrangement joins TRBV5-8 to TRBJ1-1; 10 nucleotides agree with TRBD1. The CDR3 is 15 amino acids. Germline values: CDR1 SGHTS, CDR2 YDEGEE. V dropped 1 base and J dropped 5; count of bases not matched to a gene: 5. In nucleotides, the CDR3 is TGTGCCAGCAGCTTGTGGGGGACAGGGGTTACTGAAGCTTTCTTT. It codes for CASSLWGTGVTEAFF.

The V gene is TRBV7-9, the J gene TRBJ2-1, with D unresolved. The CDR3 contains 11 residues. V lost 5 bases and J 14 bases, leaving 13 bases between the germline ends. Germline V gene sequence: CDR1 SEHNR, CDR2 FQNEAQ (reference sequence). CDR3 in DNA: TGTGCCAGCAGCCTCGTAGGCTTGGAGTTCTTC. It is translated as CASSLVGLEFF.

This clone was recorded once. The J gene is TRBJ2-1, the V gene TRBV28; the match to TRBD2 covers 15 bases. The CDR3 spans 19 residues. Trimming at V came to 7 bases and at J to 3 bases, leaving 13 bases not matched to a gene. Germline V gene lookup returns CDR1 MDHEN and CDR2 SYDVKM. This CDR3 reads CASNPKRTSGRAFYNEQFF. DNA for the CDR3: TGTGCCAGCAACCCCAAGAGGACTAGCGGGAGGGCCTTCTACAATGAGCAGTTCTTC.

CDR3 in amino acids: CASSLNSDNQPQHF. The CDR3 DNA is TGTGCCAGCTCACTGAACAGTGACAATCAGCCCCAGCATTTT. The chain links TRBV18 to TRBJ1-5; D gene uncertain. Trimming cost V 4 bases and J 3 bases, with 10 bases left between them. The CDR3 runs 14 residues. Germline V CDR1 and CDR2: KGHSH, LQKENI.

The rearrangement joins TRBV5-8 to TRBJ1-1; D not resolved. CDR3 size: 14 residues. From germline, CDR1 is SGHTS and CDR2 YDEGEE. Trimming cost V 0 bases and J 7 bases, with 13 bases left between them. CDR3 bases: TGTGCCAGCAGCTTGGCCGACGGCAGACATGAAGCTTTCTTT. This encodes CASSLADGRHEAFF. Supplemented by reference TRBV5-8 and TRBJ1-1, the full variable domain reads EAGVTQSPTHLIKTRGQQATLRCSPISGHTSVYWYQQALGLGLQFLLWYDEGEERNRGNFPPRFSGRQFPNYSSELNVNALELEDSALYLCASSLADGRHEAFFGQGTRLTVV.

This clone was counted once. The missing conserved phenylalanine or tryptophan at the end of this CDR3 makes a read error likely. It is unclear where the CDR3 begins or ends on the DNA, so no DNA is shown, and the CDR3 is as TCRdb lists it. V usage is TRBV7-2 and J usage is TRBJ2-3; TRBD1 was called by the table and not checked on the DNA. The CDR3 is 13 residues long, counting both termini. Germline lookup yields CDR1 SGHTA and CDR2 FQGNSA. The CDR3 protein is CASSSRQGPGLEI.

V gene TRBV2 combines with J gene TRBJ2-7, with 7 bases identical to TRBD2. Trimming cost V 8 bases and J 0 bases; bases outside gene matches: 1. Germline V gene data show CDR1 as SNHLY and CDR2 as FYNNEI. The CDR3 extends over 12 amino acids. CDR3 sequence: CASGGGSYEQYF. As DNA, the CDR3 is TGTGCCAGCGGGGGGGGCTCCTACGAGCAGTACTTC.